The entry that follows covers one T cell receptor (beta chain) sequence. CDR3 length equals 13 residues. V lost 5 bases to trimming and J lost 0 bases, with 7 bases between them. Per germline, CDR1 LNHNV and CDR2 YYDKDF (reference sequence). This specimen belongs to a study of blood T cell repertoires in COVID-19. Looking at the study overall: PBMCs, B-cell-depleted T cells, or T cells provided the cDNA or gDNA that made up the material.

Source study methods: Scientists estimated how many nucleated cells there were by amplifying reference gene primers. The table came from immunoSEQ multiplex PCR; TCRdb's copy has only in-frame clones and leaves some out. V and J calls and clone size are those listed in that table; D and trimming were worked out from the DNA. The repertoire holds more than 100,000 clones, with around 80% as singletons. The TCR originated in a woman of 80 years or more with acute or convalescent COVID-19. Sample: peripheral blood. The chain is built from TRBV15 and TRBJ1-1, with no clear D. In DNA, the CDR3 is TGTGCCACCAGCGTGGCAGTGAACACTGAAGCTTTCTTT. Its protein product is CATSVAVNTEAFF.